This TCR beta chain was sequenced for a study of T cell repertoires in cytomegalovirus infection. General study results and limits: It was HLA-C-restricted CMV-specific TCR beta clonotypes that dominated the response ex vivo.

CDR1 and CDR2 (germline): SGHRS, YFSETQ. The CDR3 sequence is 14 residues long. V gave up 2 bases and J gave up 2 bases, with 10 bases separating them. With regard to this clonotype: Its matching antigen is unknown.

TCRdb reanalysed the reads using MiXCR and keeps one entry per CDR3 protein. The table includes approximately 750,000 distinct CDR3 sequences, 35% detected once. Specimen: PBMCs. The clonotype was recovered from a human donor in good health (CMV status not recorded). Some clones in this sample may be carry-over from other donors' samples. This chain joins TRBV5-1 and TRBJ2-5; possibly TRBD1 or TRBD2 for D (5 bases each). The CDR3 sequence is CASSFEGTQETQYF. The CDR3 DNA reads TGCGCCAGCAGCTTCGAGGGGACGCAAGAGACCCAGTACTTC.